These 30 T cell receptor beta chains originate from one sample sequenced in a study of T-cell reconstitution after alpha-beta-depleted transplantation in children. Using unique molecular identifiers, the investigators prepared the TCRbeta library. MiXCR was run by TCRdb on the PCR reads, yielding one entry per CDR3 protein. The sample lists about a million distinct CDR3 sequences; around 30% were seen once. The sample in question was PBMCs, mostly from graft donor cells, obtained 360 days after TCRalphabeta/CD19-depleted stem cell transplant. The receptors were sampled from a boy less than two years old who had a stem cell transplant for SCID, so the T cells may come from the graft donor.

V usage is TRBV3-1 and J usage is TRBJ2-5; TRBD1 might be the D (5 bases). The CDR3 extends over 14 amino acids. V gave up 4 bases and J gave up 2 bases, with 11 bases separating them. Germline V CDR1 and CDR2: LGHDT, YNNKEL (reference sequence). CDR3 residues: CASSPTAPQETQYF. CDR3 nucleotide sequence: TGTGCCAGCAGCCCGACAGCTCCTCAAGAGACCCAGTACTTC.

A word on this clonotype: A much larger clonotype is one base distant, so this may be a read error. The rearrangement joins TRBV10-3 to TRBJ2-7, with 7 bases identical to TRBD1. Germline lookup yields CDR1 ENHRY and CDR2 SYGVKD. The CDR3 is made up of 14 amino acids. CDR3 sequence reads: CSIRGQIPTYEQYF. Written as DNA, the CDR3 is TGTTCCATCAGGGGACAGATCCCCACCTACGAGCAGTACTTC.

V gene TRBV5-5 combines with J gene TRBJ1-1; the D is unclear. This CDR3 is 13 amino acids long. CDR1 SGHKS and CDR2 YYEKEE come from the germline V gene (reference sequence). V was cut by 5 bases and J by 10 bases, with 18 bases left in between. The CDR3 reads CASSTWVEAVAFF. For the CDR3, the DNA is TGTGCCAGCAGTACGTGGGTGGAGGCTGTAGCTTTCTTT. Filled out from reference TRBV5-5 and TRBJ1-1, the complete variable domain reads DAGVTQSPTHLIKTRGQQVTLRCSPISGHKSVSWYQQVLGQGPQFIFQYYEKEERGRGNFPDRFSARQFPNYSSELNVNALLLGDSALYLCASSTWVEAVAFFGQGTRLTVV.

This chain uses TRBV20-1 with TRBJ2-7, with 11 positions matching TRBD1. CDR3 length equals 14 residues. Germline V gives CDR1 DFQATT, CDR2 SNEGSKA (reference sequence). V was pared by 5 bases and J by 3 bases, with 6 bases of the junction left unmatched. CDR3 amino acids: CSAPGQGAHYEQYF. The CDR3 DNA follows: TGCAGTGCTCCCGGACAGGGGGCTCACTACGAGCAGTACTTC.

For the CDR3, the DNA is TGTGCCAGCAGCGAAAGTGGGTCAGGGGCGGGGCAGCCCCAGCATTTT. Translation gives CASSESGSGAGQPQHF. The genes are TRBV25-1 and TRBJ1-5; possibly TRBD1 for D (6 bases). Germline V gives CDR1 MGHDK, CDR2 SYGVNS. Deletions cut 6 bases from V and 7 bases from J, with 22 bases between. The CDR3 loop spans 16 amino acids.

The J gene is TRBJ1-4, the V gene TRBV19; maybe TRBD1 (5 bases). V was clipped by 6 bases and J by 2 bases, with 10 bases between them. The CDR3 is 14 residues long. In germline, CDR1 is LNHDA, CDR2 SQIVND (reference sequence). CDR3 in DNA: TGTGCCAGTAGGCCGACAGTCACTAATGAAAAACTGTTTTTT. This codes for CASRPTVTNEKLFF.

This clonotype was picked up a small number of times. The rearrangement links TRBV6-1 to TRBJ2-7; D ambiguous. Trimming left V 6 bases short and J 3 bases short, with 27 bases between. The germline V gene encodes CDR1 MNHNS and CDR2 SASEGT. The CDR3 runs to 18 residues. CDR3 DNA: TGTGCCAGCAGCCCAAGGGCCGGGCGCGCTACGGGTATCTACGAGCAGTACTTC. This gives the protein CASSPRAGRATGIYEQYF.

This chain joins TRBV5-6 and TRBJ2-7; possibly TRBD2 for D (6 bases). V shed 4 bases and J shed 3 bases, with 20 bases lying between them. CDR3 size: 16 residues. Germline V CDR1 and CDR2: SGHDT, YYEEEE. CDR3 DNA sequence: TGTGCCAGCAGCCCCGTATCCGGGGGTGGGGGCTACGAGCAGTACTTC. Its protein product is CASSPVSGGGGYEQYF.

The chain carries TRBV9 and TRBJ2-5; D is possibly TRBD1 or TRBD2 (5 bases each). Trimming pared 3 bases from V and 4 bases from J, leaving 13 bases between. The length of the CDR3 is 14 residues. Germline V gene lookup returns CDR1 SGDLS and CDR2 YYNGEE. The CDR3 spells CASSAGTHRETQYF. The CDR3 region has the DNA TGTGCCAGCAGCGCCGGGACCCACCGAGAGACCCAGTACTTC.

The chain uses TRBV7-2 and TRBJ2-5; tentatively, D is TRBD1 (6 bases). V lost 4 bases and J lost 1, with 10 bases in between. In germline, CDR1 is SGHTA, CDR2 FQGNSA. CDR3 length equals 14 residues. The DNA for the CDR3 is TGTGCCAGCAGCTACCGGGACATCCAAGAGACCCAGTACTTC. Translating gives CASSYRDIQETQYF.

This clonotype showed up just a few times. This chain connects TRBV18 to TRBJ1-6; D is possibly TRBD1 (6 bases). The V gene's germline CDR1 is KGHSH and CDR2 LQKENI. V gave up 4 bases and J gave up 9 bases, with 10 bases separating them. This CDR3 is 13 amino acids long. The CDR3 sequence: CASSQQGSSPLHF. The CDR3 DNA is TGTGCCAGCTCACAACAGGGAAGTTCACCCCTCCACTTT.

The rearrangement joins TRBV12-3 or TRBV12-4 to TRBJ2-1; TRBD2 agrees at 10 bases. V lost 4 bases to trimming and J lost 0 bases; unmatched junction nucleotides: 9. The CDR3 runs 18 residues. CDR3 loop: CASSYLAGVIGSYNEQFF. As DNA, the CDR3 is TGTGCCAGCAGTTATCTAGCGGGGGTGATAGGCTCCTACAATGAGCAGTTCTTC.

The V call is TRBV5-1, the J call TRBJ2-5, with a tentative D call TRBD2 (6 bases). V lost 1 base, J lost 4 bases, and 11 bases lay in between. The length of the CDR3 is 14 residues. Germline CDR1 reads SGHRS; CDR2 reads YFSETQ. CDR3 sequence (DNA): TGCGCCAGCAGCTTGAAGGCGGGGTCAGAGACCCAGTACTTC. It codes for CASSLKAGSETQYF.

This sequence joins TRBV20-1 and TRBJ2-1, with 8 bases matching TRBD1. Unmatched junction bases numbered 5, after V lost 3 bases and J lost 4 bases. CDR3 length: 14 residues. Germline values: CDR1 DFQATT, CDR2 SNEGSKA (reference sequence). The CDR3 spells CSARRQGFYNEQFF. The CDR3 nucleotides are TGCAGTGCTAGGAGACAGGGGTTTTACAATGAGCAGTTCTTC.

This clonotype was counted between two and nine times. This rearrangement joins TRBV6-1 to TRBJ1-1; the D is unclear. This CDR3 is built from 13 residues. The V end lost 2 bases, the J end lost 4 bases, and 8 bases lay between the germline ends. Germline CDR1 is MNHNS and CDR2 is SASEGT. CDR3 amino acids: CASSEIWGTEAFF. CDR3 nucleotides: TGTGCCAGCAGTGAAATTTGGGGCACTGAAGCTTTCTTT.

This clonotype was observed a few times. J is TRBJ2-2 and V is TRBV5-5; 7 bases are a match to TRBD1. The length of the CDR3 is 14 residues. Trimming cost V 4 bases and J 6 bases; bases outside gene matches: 6. Germline-derived CDR1 and CDR2 are SGHKS and YYEKEE (reference sequence). The CDR3 DNA follows: TGTGCCAGCAGCCTACAAGGGACAGCCGGGGAGCTGTTTTTT. It encodes CASSLQGTAGELFF.

The rearrangement uses TRBV28 and TRBJ1-5, with TRBD1 matching 7 bases. This CDR3 comprises 15 residues. The germline V gene has CDR1 MDHEN and CDR2 SYDVKM. Trimming at V came to 5 bases and at J to 3 bases, leaving 7 bases not matched to a gene. The CDR3 protein is CASSPRQGHNQPQHF. In DNA form, the CDR3 reads TGTGCCAGCAGTCCCAGACAGGGCCACAATCAGCCCCAGCATTTT.

The CDR3 protein is CASSLAGGHQETQYF. The CDR3, as DNA: TGTGCCAGCAGTTTAGCAGGGGGCCACCAAGAGACCCAGTACTTC. The chain recombines TRBV12-3 or TRBV12-4 with TRBJ2-5; 7 bases match TRBD1. V lost 0 bases and J lost 0; bases outside the gene matches: 1. CDR3 size: 15 residues.

This clonotype has only a few counts. The V call is TRBV7-9, the J call TRBJ1-6; D is perhaps TRBD1 (5 bases). Deletions cut 7 bases from V and 15 bases from J, with 16 bases between. Germline values: CDR1 SEHNR, CDR2 FQNEAQ (reference sequence). There are 12 residues in the CDR3. The chain's CDR3 is CASTLPPGLLHF. The CDR3 nucleotides read TGTGCCAGCACCCTTCCGCCAGGGCTCCTCCACTTT.

A few counts support this clonotype. The junction shows a germline mismatch at one end, possibly a read error. The genes are TRBV5-1 and TRBJ2-7, with a possible D match to TRBD2 (6 bases). Germline lookup yields CDR1 SGHRS and CDR2 YFSETQ. The CDR3 consists of 15 residues. The CDR3 coding sequence is TGCGCCAGCAGCTTGATTGGCAGGTTTCCGCCCGGCGGGAACTTC. Translating gives CASSLIGRFPPGGNF.

The V call is TRBV7-3, the J call TRBJ1-2; no firm D call. The CDR3 consists of 17 residues. V lost 2 bases, J lost 3 bases, and 19 bases lay in between. Germline V gene sequence: CDR1 SGHTA, CDR2 FQGTGA. The CDR3 nucleotides are TGTGCCAGCAGCTTACGACCACGTGGGCGGAGGGACTATGGCTACACCTTC. Residues: CASSLRPRGRRDYGYTF. Full variable domain (outside the CDR3, taken from reference TRBV7-3 and TRBJ1-2): GAGVSQTPSNKVTEKGKYVELRCDPISGHTALYWYRQSLGQGPEFLIYFQGTGAADDSGLPNDRFFAVRPEGSVSTLKIQRTERGDSAVYLCASSLRPRGRRDYGYTFGSGTRLTVV.

The rearrangement uses TRBV2 and TRBJ1-1, with D possibly being TRBD1 (6 bases). V was shortened by 4 bases and J by 0 bases, with 12 bases between the two germline ends. CDR1 is SNHLY, CDR2 FYNNEI, per germline. This CDR3 comprises 15 residues. The CDR3 DNA is TGTGCCAGCAGTGCGACCCAGGGGATGAACACTGAAGCTTTCTTT. Its translation is CASSATQGMNTEAFF.

This clonotype has only a few counts. V is TRBV9 and J is TRBJ2-5; D is undetermined. Germline V CDR1 and CDR2: SGDLS, YYNGEE. This CDR3 has 15 amino acids. V lost 0 bases and J 5 bases, leaving 14 bases between the germline ends. The CDR3 DNA is TGTGCCAGCAGCGTAGCCCCAGGCGTGGGGGAGACCCAGTACTTC. Its protein product is CASSVAPGVGETQYF.

In its sample, this clonotype was seen many times. The chain recombines TRBV5-1 with TRBJ2-5, with D unresolved. CDR1 is SGHRS and CDR2 is YFSETQ in the germline V gene. This CDR3 spans 13 amino acids. V was pared by 2 bases and J by 5 bases, with 10 bases between. DNA for the CDR3: TGCGCCAGCAGCTTTGGAGTTCTGGAGACCCAGTACTTC. It encodes CASSFGVLETQYF. Supplemented by reference TRBV5-1 and TRBJ2-5, the full variable domain reads KAGVTQTPRYLIKTRGQQVTLSCSPISGHRSVSWYQQTPGQGLQFLFEYFSETQRNKGNFPGRFSGRQFSNSRSEMNVSTLELGDSALYLCASSFGVLETQYFGPGTRLLVL.

This clonotype was observed a few times. The V gene is TRBV29-1, the J gene TRBJ2-2, with D perhaps being TRBD1 or TRBD2 (5 bases each). The CDR3 consists of 14 residues. V lost 4 bases, J lost 4 bases, and 13 bases lay in between. Germline loops: CDR1 SQVTM, CDR2 ANQGSEA. This CDR3 is CSVVRPGSTGELFF. The CDR3 DNA reads TGCAGCGTTGTACGGCCAGGGAGCACCGGGGAGCTGTTTTTT.

This chain joins TRBV5-1 and TRBJ2-3; TRBD2 might be the D (5 bases). The V end was cut by 4 bases, the J end by 2 bases, with 11 bases between. Germline V gene sequence: CDR1 SGHRS, CDR2 YFSETQ. The CDR3 extends over 14 amino acids. This CDR3 is CASSIGLLTDTQYF. Here the CDR3 DNA reads TGCGCCAGCAGCATCGGACTTCTCACAGATACGCAGTATTTT.

This clonotype has more than one count but fewer than ten. This chain links TRBV25-1 with TRBJ2-7; a weak D match, TRBD2 (5 bases). Germline CDR1 is MGHDK and CDR2 is SYGVNS. This CDR3 has 14 amino acids. Between the trimmed V and J ends, which lost 4 bases and 6 bases, there was a span of 16 bases. This CDR3 is CASSAGFIGGEQYF. The CDR3 coding sequence is TGTGCCAGCAGTGCGGGATTTATAGGTGGCGAGCAGTACTTC.

The chain couples TRBV5-1 to TRBJ1-6; TRBD1 might be the D (6 bases). The germline gives CDR1 SGHRS, CDR2 YFSETQ. Between the trimmed V and J ends, which lost 5 bases and 10 bases, there was a span of 16 bases. The CDR3 is 14 amino acids. This chain's CDR3 is CASRQEGTRSPLHF. The CDR3 DNA sequence: TGCGCCAGCAGGCAGGAGGGGACACGATCACCCCTCCACTTT.

This clonotype was detected only a few times. The rearrangement links TRBV12-3 or TRBV12-4 to TRBJ2-3; 7 bases align to TRBD1. The ends lost 7 bases at V and 0 bases at J; junction bases unmatched: 7. The CDR3 is made up of 15 amino acids. The CDR3 sequence is CASKGQQTSTDTQYF. CDR3 nucleotides: TGTGCCAGCAAGGGACAGCAAACTAGCACAGATACGCAGTATTTT.

The chain links TRBV30 to TRBJ2-3; 8 bases map to TRBD2. Per germline, CDR1 GTSNPN and CDR2 SVGIG (reference sequence). The CDR3 is 15 amino acids. Trimming cost V 0 bases and J 1 base; bases outside gene matches: 3. The CDR3 DNA sequence: TGTGCCTGGAGTGTATTTAGCGGGGGCACAGATACGCAGTATTTT. Translating it yields CAWSVFSGGTDTQYF.